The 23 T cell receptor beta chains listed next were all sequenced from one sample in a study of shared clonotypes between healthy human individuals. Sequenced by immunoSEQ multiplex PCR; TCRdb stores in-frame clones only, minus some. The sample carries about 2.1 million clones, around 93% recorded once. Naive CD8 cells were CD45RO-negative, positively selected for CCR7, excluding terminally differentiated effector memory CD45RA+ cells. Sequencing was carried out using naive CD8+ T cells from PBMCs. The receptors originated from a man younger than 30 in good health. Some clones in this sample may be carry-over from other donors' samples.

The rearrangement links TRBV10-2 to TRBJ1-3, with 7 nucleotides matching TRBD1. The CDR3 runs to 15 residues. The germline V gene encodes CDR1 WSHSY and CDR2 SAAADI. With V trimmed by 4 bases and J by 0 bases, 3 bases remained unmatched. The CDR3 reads CASSVDRYSGNTIYF. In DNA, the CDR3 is TGCGCCAGCAGTGTGGACAGGTACTCTGGAAACACCATATATTTT.

CDR3 sequence: CASSLAALSYNEQFF. DNA of the CDR3: TGCGCCAGCAGCTTGGCAGCGCTCTCCTACAATGAGCAGTTCTTC. The chain carries TRBV5-1 and TRBJ2-1, with D uncertain. The CDR3 loop spans 15 amino acids. The V and J ends lost 0 bases and 0 bases respectively, with 7 bases between them. Germline CDR1 and CDR2: SGHRS and YFSETQ.

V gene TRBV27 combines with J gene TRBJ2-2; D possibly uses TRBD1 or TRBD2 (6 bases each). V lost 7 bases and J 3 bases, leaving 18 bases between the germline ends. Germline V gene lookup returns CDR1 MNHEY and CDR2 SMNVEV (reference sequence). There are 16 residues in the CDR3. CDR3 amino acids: CASKLLAGEDTGELFF. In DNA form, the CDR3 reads TGTGCCAGCAAACTCCTTGCAGGGGAGGACACCGGGGAGCTGTTTTTT.

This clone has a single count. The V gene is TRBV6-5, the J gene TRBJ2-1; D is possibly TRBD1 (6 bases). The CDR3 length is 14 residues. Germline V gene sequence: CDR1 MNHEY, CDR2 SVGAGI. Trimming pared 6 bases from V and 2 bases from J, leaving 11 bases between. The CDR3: CASRHRVTYNEQFF. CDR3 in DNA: TGTGCCAGCAGACACAGGGTGACCTACAATGAGCAGTTCTTC.

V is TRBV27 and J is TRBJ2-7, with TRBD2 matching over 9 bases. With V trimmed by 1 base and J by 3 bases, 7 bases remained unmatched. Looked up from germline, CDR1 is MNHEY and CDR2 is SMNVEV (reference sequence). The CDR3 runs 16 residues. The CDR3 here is CASSLLSSGTGYEQYF. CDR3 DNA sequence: TGTGCCAGCAGTTTATTGTCTAGCGGGACCGGCTACGAGCAGTACTTC.

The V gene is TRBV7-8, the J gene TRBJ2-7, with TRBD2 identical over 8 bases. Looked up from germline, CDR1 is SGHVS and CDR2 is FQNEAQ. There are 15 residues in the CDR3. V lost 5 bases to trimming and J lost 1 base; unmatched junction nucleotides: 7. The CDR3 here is CASSGSGTSSYEQYF. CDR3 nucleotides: TGTGCCAGCAGCGGTTCCGGGACTAGTTCCTACGAGCAGTACTTC.

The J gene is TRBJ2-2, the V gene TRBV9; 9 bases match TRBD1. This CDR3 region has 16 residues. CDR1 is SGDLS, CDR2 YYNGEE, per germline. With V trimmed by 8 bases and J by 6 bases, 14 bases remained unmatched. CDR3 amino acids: CASGPAGTGSPGELFF. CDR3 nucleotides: TGTGCCAGTGGTCCCGCCGGGACAGGGTCCCCCGGGGAGCTGTTTTTT. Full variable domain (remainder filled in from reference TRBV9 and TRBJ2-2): DSGVTQTPKHLITATGQRVTLRCSPRSGDLSVYWYQQSLDQGLQFLIQYYNGEERAKGNILERFSAQQFPDLHSELNLSSLELGDSALYFCASGPAGTGSPGELFFGEGSRLTVL.

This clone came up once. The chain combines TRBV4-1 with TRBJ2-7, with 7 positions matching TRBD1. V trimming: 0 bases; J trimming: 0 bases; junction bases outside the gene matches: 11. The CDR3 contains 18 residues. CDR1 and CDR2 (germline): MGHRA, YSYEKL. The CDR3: CASSQDPMGTVFSYEQYF. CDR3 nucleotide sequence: TGCGCCAGCAGCCAAGATCCCATGGGGACAGTTTTCTCCTACGAGCAGTACTTC.

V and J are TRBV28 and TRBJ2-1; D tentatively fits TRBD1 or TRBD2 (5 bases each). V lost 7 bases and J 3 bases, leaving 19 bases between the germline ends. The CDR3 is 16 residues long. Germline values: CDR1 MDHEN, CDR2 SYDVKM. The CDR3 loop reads CASNSGPPGSYNEQFF. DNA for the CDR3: TGTGCCAGCAATTCGGGACCTCCTGGGAGCTACAATGAGCAGTTCTTC.

The CDR3 DNA follows: TGTGCCAGCAGTTTAGGAGCGCGGAGGACAGATACGCAGTATTTT. This sequence encodes CASSLGARRTDTQYF. The chain carries TRBV28 and TRBJ2-3, with D tentatively TRBD2 (5 bases). Germline CDR1 and CDR2: MDHEN and SYDVKM. V lost 2 bases and J lost 3, with 12 bases in between. The CDR3 consists of 15 residues.

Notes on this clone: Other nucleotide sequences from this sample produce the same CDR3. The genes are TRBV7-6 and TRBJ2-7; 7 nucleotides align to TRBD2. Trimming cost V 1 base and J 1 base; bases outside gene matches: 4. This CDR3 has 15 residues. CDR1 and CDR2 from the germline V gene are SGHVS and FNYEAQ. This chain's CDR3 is CASSLGAGESYEQYF. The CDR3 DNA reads TGTGCCAGCAGCTTAGGGGCGGGGGAATCCTACGAGCAGTACTTC.

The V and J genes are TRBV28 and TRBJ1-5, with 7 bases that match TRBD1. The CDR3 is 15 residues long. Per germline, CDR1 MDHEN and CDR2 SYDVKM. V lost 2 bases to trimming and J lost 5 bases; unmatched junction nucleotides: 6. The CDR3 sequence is CASSLPDRRDQPQHF. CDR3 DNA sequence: TGTGCCAGCAGTTTACCGGACAGGAGGGATCAGCCCCAGCATTTT.

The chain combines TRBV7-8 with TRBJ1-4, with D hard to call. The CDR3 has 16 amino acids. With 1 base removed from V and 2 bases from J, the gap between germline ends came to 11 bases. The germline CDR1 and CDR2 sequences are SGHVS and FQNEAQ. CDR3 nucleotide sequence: TGTGCCAGCAGCTTAGGGGTAATGGGGACTAATGAAAAACTGTTTTTT. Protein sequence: CASSLGVMGTNEKLFF. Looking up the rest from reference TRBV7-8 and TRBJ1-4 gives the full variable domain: GAGVSQSPRYKVAKRGQDVALRCDPISGHVSLFWYQQALGQGPEFLTYFQNEAQLDKSGLPSDRFFAERPEGSVSTLKIQRTQQEDSAVYLCASSLGVMGTNEKLFFGSGTQLSVL.

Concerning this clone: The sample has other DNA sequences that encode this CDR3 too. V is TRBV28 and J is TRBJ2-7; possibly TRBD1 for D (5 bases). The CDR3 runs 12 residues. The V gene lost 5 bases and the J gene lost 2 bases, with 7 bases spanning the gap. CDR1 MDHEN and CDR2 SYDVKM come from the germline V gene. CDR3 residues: CASSPGTYEQYF. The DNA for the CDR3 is TGTGCCAGCAGTCCAGGGACCTACGAGCAGTACTTC.

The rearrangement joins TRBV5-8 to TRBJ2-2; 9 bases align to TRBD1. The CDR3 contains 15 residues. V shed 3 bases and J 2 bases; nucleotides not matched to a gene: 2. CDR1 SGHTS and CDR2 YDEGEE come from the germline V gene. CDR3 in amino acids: CASSSDRGNTGELFF. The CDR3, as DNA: TGTGCCAGCAGCTCGGACAGGGGCAACACCGGGGAGCTGTTTTTT. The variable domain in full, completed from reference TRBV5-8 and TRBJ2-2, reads EAGVTQSPTHLIKTRGQQATLRCSPISGHTSVYWYQQALGLGLQFLLWYDEGEERNRGNFPPRFSGRQFPNYSSELNVNALELEDSALYLCASSSDRGNTGELFFGEGSRLTVL.

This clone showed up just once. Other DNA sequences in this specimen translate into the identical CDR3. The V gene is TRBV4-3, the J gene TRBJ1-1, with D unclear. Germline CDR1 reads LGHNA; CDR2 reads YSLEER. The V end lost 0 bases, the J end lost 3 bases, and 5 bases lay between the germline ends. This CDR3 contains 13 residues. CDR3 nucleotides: TGCGCCAGCAGCCAAGATTTAGACACTGAAGCTTTCTTT. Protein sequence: CASSQDLDTEAFF.

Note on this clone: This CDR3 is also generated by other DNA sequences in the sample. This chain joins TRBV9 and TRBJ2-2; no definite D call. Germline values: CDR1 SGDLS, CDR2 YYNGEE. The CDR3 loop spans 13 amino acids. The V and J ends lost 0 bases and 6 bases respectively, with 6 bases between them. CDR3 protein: CASSVGGSGELFF. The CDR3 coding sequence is TGTGCCAGCAGCGTAGGAGGTTCCGGGGAGCTGTTTTTT.

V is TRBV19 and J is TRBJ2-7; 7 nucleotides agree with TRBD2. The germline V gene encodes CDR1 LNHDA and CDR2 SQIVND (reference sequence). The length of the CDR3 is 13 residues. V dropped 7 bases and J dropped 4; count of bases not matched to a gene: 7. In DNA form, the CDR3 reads TGTGCCAGTAAGCCTAGCGGAGTTTACGAGCAGTACTTC. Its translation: CASKPSGVYEQYF.

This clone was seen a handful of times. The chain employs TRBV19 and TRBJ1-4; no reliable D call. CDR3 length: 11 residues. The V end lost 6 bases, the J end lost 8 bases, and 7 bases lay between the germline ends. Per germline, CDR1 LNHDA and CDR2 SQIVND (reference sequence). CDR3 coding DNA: TGTGCCAGTAGGGGCCACGAAAAACTGTTTTTT. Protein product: CASRGHEKLFF.

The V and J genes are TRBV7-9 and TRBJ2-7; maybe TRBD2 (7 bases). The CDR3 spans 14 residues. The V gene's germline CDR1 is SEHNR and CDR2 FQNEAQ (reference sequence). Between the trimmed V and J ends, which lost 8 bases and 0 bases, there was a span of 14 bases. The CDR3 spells CASRGADPSYEQYF. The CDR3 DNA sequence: TGTGCCAGCCGGGGGGCGGATCCCTCCTACGAGCAGTACTTC. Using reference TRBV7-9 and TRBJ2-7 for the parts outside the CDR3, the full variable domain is DTGVSQNPRHKITKRGQNVTFRCDPISEHNRLYWYRQTLGQGPEFLTYFQNEAQLEKSRLLSDRFSAERPKGSFSTLEIQRTEQGDSAMYLCASRGADPSYEQYFGPGTRLTVT.

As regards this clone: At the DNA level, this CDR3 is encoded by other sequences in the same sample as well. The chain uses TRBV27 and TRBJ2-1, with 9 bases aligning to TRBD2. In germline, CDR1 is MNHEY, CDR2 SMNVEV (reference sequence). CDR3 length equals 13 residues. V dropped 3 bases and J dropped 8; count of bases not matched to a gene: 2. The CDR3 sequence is CASSFGTSYEQFF. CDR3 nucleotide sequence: TGTGCCAGCAGTTTCGGGACTAGCTATGAGCAGTTCTTC.

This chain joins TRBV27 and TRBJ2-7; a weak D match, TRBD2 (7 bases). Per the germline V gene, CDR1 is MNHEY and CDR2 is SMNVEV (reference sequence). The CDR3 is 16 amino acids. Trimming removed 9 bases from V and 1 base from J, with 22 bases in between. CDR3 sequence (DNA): TGTGCCAGTTACTCAAAGGGGGGGCTGAGGTCCTACGAGCAGTACTTC. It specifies CASYSKGGLRSYEQYF.

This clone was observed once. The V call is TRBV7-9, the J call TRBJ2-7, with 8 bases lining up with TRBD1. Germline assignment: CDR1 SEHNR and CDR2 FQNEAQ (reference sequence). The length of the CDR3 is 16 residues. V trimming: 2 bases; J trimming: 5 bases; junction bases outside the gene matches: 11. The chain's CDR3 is CASSLLTGGYGHEQYF. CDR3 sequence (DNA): TGTGCCAGCAGCTTACTAACAGGGGGTTATGGTCACGAGCAGTACTTC.